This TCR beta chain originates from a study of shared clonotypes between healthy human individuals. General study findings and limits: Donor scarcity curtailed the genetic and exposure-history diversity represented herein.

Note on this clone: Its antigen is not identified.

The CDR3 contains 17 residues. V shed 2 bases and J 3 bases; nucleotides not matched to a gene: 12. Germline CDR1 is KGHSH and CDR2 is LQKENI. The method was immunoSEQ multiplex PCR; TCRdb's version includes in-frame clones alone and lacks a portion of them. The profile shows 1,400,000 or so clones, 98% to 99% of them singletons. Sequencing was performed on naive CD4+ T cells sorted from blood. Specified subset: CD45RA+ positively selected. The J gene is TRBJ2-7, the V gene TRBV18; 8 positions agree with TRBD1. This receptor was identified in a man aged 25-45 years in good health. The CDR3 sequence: CASSPLAPTGVGYEQYF. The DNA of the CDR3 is TGTGCCAGCTCACCATTAGCCCCGACAGGGGTAGGCTACGAGCAGTACTTC.